This TCR beta chain was found in a study of blood T cell repertoires in COVID-19 (dated by TCRdb to the early 2020s). In terms of the full investigation: Samples covering the acute and convalescent phases of COVID-19 were provided by collaborators in the United States, Italy and Spain. The material from the prospective study consisted of cDNA or gDNA derived from T cells, B-cell-depleted T cells, or PBMCs. Deeply sampled blood TCRbeta repertoires from subjects exposed to, actively infected with, or recovered from COVID-19 were included in the dataset. The repertoires were released in a freely available public database intended as a resource for research on the immune response to SARS-CoV-2. Samples were obtained from the ongoing ImmuneRACE study (first 160 participants) and from 1,254 subjects provided by 6 global collaborators. The sample metadata nearly always contained a de-identified subject ID, COVID-19 status, age in years and sex. Where HLA class I and class II types were available, the types were taken from metadata supplied by the sample provider, not from assay-based typing.

This clone was observed a handful of times. Its target antigen remains unknown. Within one base of it there is no much larger clone, and no base qualities were kept. Participants in the prospective study were enrolled through a virtual design, were aged about 18 to 90 years, and lived in roughly 24 United States geographic areas. In the prospective study, cohorts were assigned on the basis of participant-reported clinical history obtained from a screening survey and a study questionnaire. ImmuneRACE Cohort 3 recovered participants were defined by two consecutive negative NP/OP PCR tests, healthcare professional clearance, or symptom resolution. In the prospective study, whole blood, serum and a nasopharyngeal or oropharyngeal swab were collected from each participant by mobile phlebotomists. Prospective study participants could optionally give additional blood draws and questionnaires over an approximately 2-month period. Blood samples from the prospective study were shipped frozen or at room temperature prior to DNA extraction.

On the study overall, not on this receptor specifically: The quantity of clinical and demographic metadata differed by source and by participant and was supplied without curation.

From the germline V gene (reference sequence), CDR1 is SEHNR and CDR2 is FQNEAQ. The CDR3 holds 16 amino acids from the cysteine to the phenylalanine. This entry keeps only the CDR3 DNA: 48 bases, framed from base 1. Trimming leaves V shorter by 4 bases and J shorter by 4 bases, with the junction holding 9 bases beyond the gene matches. The immunoSEQ Assay, a bias-controlled multiplex PCR, was used to amplify TCRbeta CDR3 regions from genomic DNA. The published analysis was carried out like this. The number of nucleated cells in each sample was estimated from the amplification of reference gene primers within the assay. To quantify the absolute abundance of each unique TCRbeta CDR3 rearrangement, sequence reads were collapsed and filtered. For each sample, productive Simpson clonality was calculated by taking the square root of Simpson's diversity index across productive rearrangements. The immuneACCESS repertoire file appears here via TCRdb, limited to in-frame rearrangements. These files lack a portion of the clones; in checked studies, under half of the deficit traces to unresolved V genes, and the cause of the others is not known. The D gene and trimming were derived from the DNA, and the V and J assignments and clone size from that table. The sample profile shows around 480,000 clones; around 90% of them were found once. 0.7% of the sample rests with the top ten.

The sequencing sample was made of PBMCs or T cells enriched from blood (not recorded which). This clonotype originated in a woman under 30 who had recovered from COVID-19. The chain uses TRBV7-9 and TRBJ2-2; TRBD1 fits 7 bases in the junction. The nucleotide sequence is given as TGTGCCAGCAGCTACCCTAAGGGGGCTAGCACCGGGGAGCTGTTTTTT. Translated, it gives CASSYPKGASTGELFF.